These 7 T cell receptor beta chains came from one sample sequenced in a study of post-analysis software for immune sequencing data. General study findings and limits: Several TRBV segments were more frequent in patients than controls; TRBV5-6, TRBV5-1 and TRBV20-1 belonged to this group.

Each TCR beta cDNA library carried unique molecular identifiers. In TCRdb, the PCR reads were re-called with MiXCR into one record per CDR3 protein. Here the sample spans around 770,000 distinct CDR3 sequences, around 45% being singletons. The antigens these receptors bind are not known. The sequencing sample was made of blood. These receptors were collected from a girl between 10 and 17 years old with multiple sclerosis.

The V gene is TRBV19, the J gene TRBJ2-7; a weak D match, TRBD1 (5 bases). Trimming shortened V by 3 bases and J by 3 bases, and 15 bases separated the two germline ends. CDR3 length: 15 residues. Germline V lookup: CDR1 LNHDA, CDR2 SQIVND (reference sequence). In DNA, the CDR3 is TGTGCCAGTAGTATTAGTCCAGGGTTGATCTACGAGCAGTACTTC. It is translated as CASSISPGLIYEQYF.

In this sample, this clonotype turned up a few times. This CDR3 is CSAIPTGRSYEQYF. The CDR3 coding sequence is TGCAGTGCTATTCCCACGGGCAGGAGCTACGAGCAGTACTTC. The genes are TRBV20-1 and TRBJ2-7; D not certain. Germline lookup yields CDR1 DFQATT and CDR2 SNEGSKA (reference sequence). The CDR3 loop spans 14 amino acids. V was trimmed by 4 bases and J by 3 bases, leaving 16 bases between them.

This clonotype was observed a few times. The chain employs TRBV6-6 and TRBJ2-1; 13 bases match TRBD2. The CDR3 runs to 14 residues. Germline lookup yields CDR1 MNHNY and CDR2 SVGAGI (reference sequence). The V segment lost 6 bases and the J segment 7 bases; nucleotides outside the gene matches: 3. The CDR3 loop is CASSTGLAGNEQFF. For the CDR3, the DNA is TGTGCCAGCAGCACGGGACTAGCGGGAAATGAGCAGTTCTTC.

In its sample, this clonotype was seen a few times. CDR3 loop: CAISEIGAGAAYEQYF. Here the CDR3 DNA reads TGTGCCATCAGTGAAATAGGGGCGGGAGCTGCCTACGAGCAGTACTTC. V and J are TRBV10-3 and TRBJ2-7, with TRBD2 identical over 7 bases. The length of the CDR3 is 16 residues. From germline, CDR1 is ENHRY and CDR2 SYGVKD. Losses at the gene ends were 3 bases for V and 2 bases for J; bases not matched to a gene: 10.

The CDR3 DNA follows: TGTGCCAGCAGTTCCGATGGAGGCGCAGCGGGATTGGGAGATACGCAGTATTTT. This gives the protein CASSSDGGAAGLGDTQYF. The chain couples TRBV7-9 to TRBJ2-3; the match to TRBD2 covers 7 bases. V lost 6 bases, J lost 5 bases, and 20 bases stayed unmatched. There are 18 residues in the CDR3. CDR1 and CDR2 from the germline V gene are SEHNR and FQNEAQ (reference sequence).

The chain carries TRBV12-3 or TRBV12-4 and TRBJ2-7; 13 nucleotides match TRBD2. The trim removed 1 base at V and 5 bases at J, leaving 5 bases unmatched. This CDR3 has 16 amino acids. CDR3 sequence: CASSLGLAGGWNEQYF. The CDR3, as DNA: TGTGCCAGCAGTTTAGGACTAGCGGGAGGTTGGAACGAGCAGTACTTC.

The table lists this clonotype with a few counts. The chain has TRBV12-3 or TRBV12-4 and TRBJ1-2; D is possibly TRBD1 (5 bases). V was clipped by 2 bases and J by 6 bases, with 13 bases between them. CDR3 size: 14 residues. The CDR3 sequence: CASSLRGAIHGYTF. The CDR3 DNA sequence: TGTGCCAGCAGTTTAAGGGGCGCCATCCATGGCTACACCTTC.